Listed below are T cell receptor beta chains from one sample, sequenced in a study of graft-versus-host responses after intestinal transplantation. Using immunoSEQ multiplex PCR, the repertoire was profiled, and TCRdb retains in-frame clones only, with some absent. The data show about 13,000 clones, more than 35% seen once. The sample consisted of alloreactive CD4+ T cells from a mixed lymphocyte reaction culture, taken before intestinal transplant. The receptors shown here come from a human patient who received an intestinal transplant. The CDR3 runs from the conserved cysteine through the conserved F or W. The order of the fields is J gene, V gene, D gene, clone size, CDR3 DNA, CDR3 protein. A D gene is named only where the DNA matches it firmly. Some rows mark clone size as missing; the rest say once, few, many or name a class of expanded clone.

TRBJ2-1	TRBV6-6	NA	NA	TGTGCCAGCAGGGCCGGGGGGCGGGGCGCCTACAATGAGCAGTTCTTC	CASRAGGRGAYNEQFF
TRBJ1-5	TRBV19	TRBD1	NA	TGTGCCAGTAATCCGGGACAGGGCGATCAGCCCCAGCATTTT	CASNPGQGDQPQHF
TRBJ1-6	TRBV15	NA	NA	TGTGCCACCAGCAGAGTCCGGGGGGGTTCACCCCTCCACTTT	CATSRVRGGSPLHF
TRBJ1-1	TRBV7-9	NA	NA	TGTGCCAGCAGCACGATGAGGGAGCGGAACACTGAAGCTTTCTTT	CASSTMRERNTEAFF
TRBJ1-1	TRBV29-1	TRBD1	NA	TGCAGCGCTGGACAGGGAGAAGCTTTCTTT	CSAGQGEAFF
TRBJ2-3	TRBV9	TRBD2	NA	TGTGCCAGCAGCCTACGGACTAGCGGGGGAGATACGCAGTATTTT	CASSLRTSGGDTQYF
TRBJ2-1	TRBV5-1	NA	NA	TGCGCCAGCAGCTTGTTTAGGGGAGGCAATGAGCAGTTCTTC	CASSLFRGGNEQFF
TRBJ2-5	TRBV29-1	TRBD1	few	TGCAGCGTCTCGGGACAGGGAAGGGGGGAGACCCAGTACTTC	CSVSGQGRGETQYF
TRBJ2-7	TRBV5-1	TRBD1	NA	TGCGCCAGCAGCTTGACCCCGGGACAGGGCTACGAGCAGTACTTC	CASSLTPGQGYEQYF
TRBJ1-5	TRBV15	NA	NA	TGTGCCACCAGCAGAGCCTACTCAGGGAGGCTGGGCTTCCCGCTGAATCAGCCCCAGCATTTT	CATSRAYSGRLGFPLNQPQHF
TRBJ2-7	TRBV11-2	NA	NA	TGTGCCAGCAGCAGCACAGGGAACGAGCAGTACTTC	CASSSTGNEQYF
TRBJ2-3	TRBV5-1	TRBD1	few	TGCGCCAGCAGCCTACAGGGGACCGGCACAGATACGCAGTATTTT	CASSLQGTGTDTQYF
TRBJ2-6	TRBV7-9	TRBD2	NA	TGTGCCAGCAGTCGGGGGGGGGCTGGGGCCAACGTCCTGACTTTC	CASSRGGAGANVLTF
TRBJ2-7	TRBV18	TRBD2	NA	TGTGCCAGCTCACAAGGACTAGCGGGGACCGAGCAGTACTTC	CASSQGLAGTEQYF
TRBJ1-2	TRBV19	TRBD1	NA	TGTGCCAGTAGTATAGCCTCACAGGGGAGTCCAGGCTACACCTTC	CASSIASQGSPGYTF